This T cell receptor (beta chain) was recovered during a study of shared clonotypes between healthy human individuals. Study observations and caveats: Sampling covered blood only; tissue repertoires likely differ. Rarefaction showed that sequencing of sorted subsets was incomplete (despite large depth).

Naive CD8 cells comprised CD45RO-negative, CCR7-positively selected cells, excluding terminally differentiated effector memory CD45RA+ cells. For this clone: Its target is not known.

The method was immunoSEQ multiplex PCR; TCRdb's version includes in-frame clones alone and lacks a portion of them. The sample records about 1,800,000 clones, roughly 94% being singletons. Germline CDR1 is SGHRS and CDR2 is YFSETQ. The CDR3 covers 16 residues. Trimming removed 0 bases from V and 4 bases from J; junction bases left unmatched: 4. The specimen was naive CD8+ T cells sorted from blood. The genes are TRBV5-1 and TRBJ2-1; 10 nucleotides align to TRBD2. This sequence originates from a man between 18 and 35 years old in good health. The CDR3 is CASSLGTSGGYNEQFF. CDR3 sequence (DNA): TGCGCCAGCAGCTTGGGGACTAGCGGAGGATACAATGAGCAGTTCTTC.